The 16 T cell receptor beta chains given below trace back to one sample, sequenced in a study of blood T cells in healthy people across ages. The authors ran a second PCR of about 7 to 11 cycles using a sample-barcoded 5' primer and a J-beta primer mix. TCRdb itself ran the 5' RACE reads through MiXCR, one entry per CDR3 protein. The table shows 550,000 to 750,000 distinct CDR3 sequences, with about 21% occurring only once. Sequenced material: blood. These receptors were obtained from a man between 65 and 80 years old in good health.

In its sample, this clonotype was seen a few times. The J gene is TRBJ2-5, the V gene TRBV12-3 or TRBV12-4; 9 bases line up with TRBD1. The CDR3 sequence is 14 residues long. J gave up 0 bases and V 7 bases, and 3 bases lay outside the gene matches. CDR3 loop: CASKRTGDQETQYF. For the CDR3, the DNA is TGTGCCAGCAAAAGGACAGGGGACCAAGAGACCCAGTACTTC.

There are a few counts of this clonotype. The V call is TRBV29-1, the J call TRBJ2-1; no firm D call. CDR1 and CDR2 (germline): SQVTM, ANQGSEA. The CDR3 has 13 residues. Trimming left V 2 bases short and J 0 bases short, with 5 bases between. CDR3 DNA: TGCAGCGTTGAAAGGGTCTCCTACAATGAGCAGTTCTTC. Amino acid sequence: CSVERVSYNEQFF.

The genes are TRBV20-1 and TRBJ1-5; D gene unclear. Germline-derived CDR1 and CDR2 are DFQATT and SNEGSKA (reference sequence). V lost 6 bases to trimming and J lost 5 bases, with 17 bases between them. The CDR3 totals 14 residues. The chain's CDR3 is CSASSPGRYQPQHF. The CDR3 region has the DNA TGCAGTGCGAGTTCGCCCGGGCGGTATCAGCCCCAGCATTTT.

The chain has TRBV20-1 and TRBJ2-1; D is uncertain. Germline CDR1 DFQATT, CDR2 SNEGSKA (reference sequence). V shed 8 bases and J shed 5 bases, with 10 bases lying between them. This CDR3 has 11 amino acids. CDR3 sequence reads: CSTAAHNEQFF. The CDR3 DNA is TGCAGTACCGCCGCCCACAATGAGCAGTTCTTC.

The rearrangement links TRBV11-1 to TRBJ2-1; 9 bases line up with TRBD2. Trimming cost V 3 bases and J 8 bases; bases outside gene matches: 14. CDR1 and CDR2 (germline): SGHAT, FQDESV (reference sequence). The CDR3 has 17 residues. CDR3 in amino acids: CASSLRAGGPVMDEQFF. The CDR3, as DNA: TGTGCCAGCAGCTTGAGGGCGGGAGGGCCAGTCATGGATGAGCAGTTCTTC. Full variable domain (missing parts from reference TRBV11-1 and TRBJ2-1): EAEVAQSPRYKITEKSQAVAFWCDPISGHATLYWYRQILGQGPELLVQFQDESVVDDSQLPKDRFSAERLKGVDSTLKIQPAELGDSAMYLCASSLRAGGPVMDEQFFGPGTRLTVL.

There are a few counts of this clonotype. The chain links TRBV5-6 to TRBJ2-5; D could derive from TRBD1 or TRBD2 (6 bases each). Germline loops: CDR1 SGHDT, CDR2 YYEEEE. The CDR3 is 15 residues long. Trimming took 2 bases from V and 4 from J, leaving 15 bases between them. The CDR3 sequence is CASSFNGRGGETQYF. The DNA for the CDR3 is TGTGCCAGCAGCTTTAACGGGAGAGGGGGAGAGACCCAGTACTTC. Based on the CDR3 plus reference TRBV5-6 and TRBJ2-5, the full variable domain is DAGVTQSPTHLIKTRGQQVTLRCSPKSGHDTVSWYQQALGQGPQFIFQYYEEEERQRGNFPDRFSGHQFPNYSSELNVNALLLGDSALYLCASSFNGRGGETQYFGPGTRLLVL.

This clonotype was recorded a few times. The chain has TRBV12-3 or TRBV12-4 and TRBJ2-1, with TRBD1 identical over 7 bases. The J call is in doubt because the DNA end fits TRBJ2-5 better. CDR3 length equals 15 residues. The CDR3 spells CASSSQWDRKETQYF. CDR3 nucleotide sequence: TGTGCCAGCAGTTCCCAGTGGGACAGAAAAGAGACCCAGTACTTC.

This clonotype was counted many times. The CDR3 sequence: CSATGGYNEQFF. In nucleotides, the CDR3 is TGCAGCGCAACCGGAGGGTACAATGAGCAGTTCTTC. J is TRBJ2-1 and V is TRBV29-1; TRBD2 might be the D (6 bases). Germline V gene data show CDR1 as SQVTM and CDR2 as ANQGSEA. The CDR3 totals 12 residues. V lost 7 bases and J 4 bases, leaving 11 bases between the germline ends.

The chain carries TRBV7-2 and TRBJ2-2; maybe TRBD1 (5 bases). V lost 5 bases, J lost 5 bases, and 15 bases lay in between. The CDR3 sequence is 15 residues long. Germline values: CDR1 SGHTA, CDR2 FQGNSA. CDR3 nucleotides: TGTGCCAGCAGCCGGAACCCTCAGGGAACCGGGGAGCTGTTTTTT. It codes for CASSRNPQGTGELFF.

The CDR3: CASSYRDRVSYEQYF. The DNA of the CDR3 is TGTGCCAGCAGTTACCGGGACAGGGTTTCCTACGAGCAGTACTTC. This sequence joins TRBV2 and TRBJ2-7; 9 nucleotides line up with TRBD1. V shed 5 bases and J 1 base; nucleotides not matched to a gene: 6. CDR3 length equals 15 residues. CDR1 and CDR2 (germline): SNHLY, FYNNEI.

V is TRBV20-1 and J is TRBJ2-3; the D gene is possibly TRBD2 (6 bases). The V and J ends lost 0 bases and 7 bases respectively, with 11 bases between them. The CDR3 sequence is 13 residues long. Germline CDR1 and CDR2: DFQATT and SNEGSKA (reference sequence). The CDR3 coding sequence is TGCAGTGCTAGAGACGAGGGAGGCAATACGCAGTATTTT. Encoded protein: CSARDEGGNTQYF.

The chain carries TRBV20-1 and TRBJ2-1, with D possibly matching TRBD1 (6 bases). The CDR3 is made up of 16 amino acids. CDR1 and CDR2 (germline): DFQATT, SNEGSKA (reference sequence). Trimming shortened V by 0 bases and J by 0 bases, and 12 bases separated the two germline ends. The CDR3 reads CSARDRGQSSYNEQFF. As DNA, the CDR3 is TGCAGTGCTAGAGACAGGGGTCAAAGCTCCTACAATGAGCAGTTCTTC.

The chain is built from TRBV5-1 and TRBJ1-1; TRBD1 might be the D (5 bases). V dropped 0 bases and J dropped 0 bases, with 12 bases sitting between them. The germline V gene encodes CDR1 SGHRS and CDR2 YFSETQ. CDR3 size: 16 residues. The CDR3 here is CASSLGRANMNTEAFF. CDR3 bases: TGCGCCAGCAGCTTGGGCAGGGCTAACATGAACACTGAAGCTTTCTTT. Looking up the rest from reference TRBV5-1 and TRBJ1-1 gives the full variable domain: KAGVTQTPRYLIKTRGQQVTLSCSPISGHRSVSWYQQTPGQGLQFLFEYFSETQRNKGNFPGRFSGRQFSNSRSEMNVSTLELGDSALYLCASSLGRANMNTEAFFGQGTRLTVV.

This clonotype was recorded a few times. J is TRBJ2-5 and V is TRBV7-2, with 7 bases aligning to TRBD2. From germline, CDR1 is SGHTA and CDR2 FQGNSA. V shed 5 bases and J 5 bases; nucleotides not matched to a gene: 11. This CDR3 has 15 amino acids. This CDR3 is CASSPAGLVGETQYF. DNA of the CDR3: TGTGCCAGCAGCCCAGCCGGACTAGTGGGGGAGACCCAGTACTTC.

This clonotype was counted many times. The chain links TRBV29-1 to TRBJ2-3; D is undetermined. Germline CDR1 SQVTM, CDR2 ANQGSEA. This CDR3 region has 12 residues. V was clipped by 4 bases and J by 1 base, with 6 bases between them. CDR3 sequence: CSVADGTDTQYF. CDR3 DNA sequence: TGCAGCGTTGCTGACGGCACAGATACGCAGTATTTT.

The chain uses TRBV5-8 and TRBJ2-4; 9 bases match TRBD2. CDR3 size: 14 residues. The V gene's germline CDR1 is SGHTS and CDR2 YDEGEE. V gave up 4 bases and J gave up 9 bases; unmatched junction bases: 8. This chain's CDR3 is CASSGSGSRVIQYF. The CDR3 DNA reads as TGTGCCAGCAGCGGTAGCGGGAGTCGGGTCATTCAGTACTTC.